This T cell receptor (beta chain) is from a study of cytomegalovirus exposure and HLA in healthy donors. Study-level points and caveats: Presence/absence analyses treated sequencing depth as roughly uniform across donors. When a later analysis compared HLA-associated TCR beta chains with equally common others, the HLA-associated chains turned out to be more clonally expanded and to have lower generation probabilities.

Primers: 60 Vbeta forward and 13 Jbeta reverse. The data were produced by immunoSEQ multiplex PCR, yet TCRdb's version contains in-frame clones alone and is incomplete. The table lists under 200,000 clones. CDR3 size: 14 residues. A word on this clone: Its specificity is not known.

The sequenced material came from PBMCs. The sequence came from a woman between 18 and 30 years old in good health and CMV-seropositive. V usage is TRBV21-1 and J usage is TRBJ2-7; the D call of TRBD2 is as the table states it, not checked on the DNA. TRBV21-1 is a pseudogene. The CDR3 sequence is CASSKLRETYEQYF. In DNA form, the CDR3 reads TGTGCCAGCAGCAAATTGAGGGAAACCTACGAGCAGTACTTC.